The sequence of this T cell receptor beta chain was determined in a study of post-analysis software for immune sequencing data. Notes on the study in general: There were five or six TRBV segments more frequent in patients than controls, and TRBV5-6, TRBV5-1 and TRBV20-1 were among them.

As regards this clonotype: The antigen is not known.

Unique molecular identifiers were present in the TCR beta cDNA libraries. From around 0.96 to 9.9 million T cells, roughly 0.5 million cDNA molecules were obtained. TCRdb re-called the PCR reads with MiXCR, one entry per CDR3 protein. Of 600,000 to 700,000 distinct CDR3 sequences in the sample, approximately 59% were seen once. The V end was cut by 0 bases, the J end by 2 bases, with 8 bases between. In germline, CDR1 is LGHDT, CDR2 YNNKEL (reference sequence). The CDR3 extends over 14 amino acids. This clonotype originated in a girl between 2 and 10 years old with multiple sclerosis. The sequencing input was blood. This chain joins TRBV3-1 and TRBJ2-7; possibly TRBD2 for D (5 bases). The CDR3 nucleotides read TGTGCCAGCAGCCAAGATACCGGGGCCTACGAGCAGTACTTC. Translating gives CASSQDTGAYEQYF.